These T cell receptor beta chains were read from a single sample in a study of blood T cell repertoires in COVID-19. Assay used: immunoSEQ multiplex PCR; TCRdb lists only in-frame clones, some missing. Of a few hundred thousand clones in the sample, around 87% were seen once. The sequenced sample was PBMCs or T cells enriched from blood (not recorded which). The receptors originated from a man between 35 and 55 years old in a cohort exposed to, infected with or recovered from COVID-19 (not recorded which). CDR3s include the opening cysteine and the closing phenylalanine or tryptophan. Each record gives: J gene, V gene, clone size, CDR3 length, D gene, CDR3 DNA, CDR3 protein. The D gene is left open where the match is weak. Expanded clones are given a class, and other clones once, few, many or no size at all.

j_call: TRBJ2-7; v_call: TRBV27; clone_size: .; cdr3_length: 14; d_call: .; cdr3_nt: TGTGCCAGCAGTCGAGCCTCCATAATCTACGAGCAGTACTTC; cdr3_aa: CASSRASIIYEQYF
j_call: TRBJ2-7; v_call: TRBV5-1; clone_size: .; cdr3_length: 14; d_call: .; cdr3_nt: TGCGCCAGCAGCTCGACAGTCACCTCCTACGAGCAGTACTTC; cdr3_aa: CASSSTVTSYEQYF
j_call: TRBJ2-7; v_call: TRBV12-5; clone_size: .; cdr3_length: 15; d_call: TRBD1; cdr3_nt: TGTGCTAGTGGTTTCGTGCGGGACAGGGGCTACGAGCAGTACTTC; cdr3_aa: CASGFVRDRGYEQYF
j_call: TRBJ2-1; v_call: TRBV6-1; clone_size: once; cdr3_length: 13; d_call: .; cdr3_nt: TGTGCCAGCAGTGAACTGTATATCAATGAGCAGTTCTTC; cdr3_aa: CASSELYINEQFF
j_call: TRBJ1-2; v_call: TRBV18; clone_size: .; cdr3_length: 14; d_call: .; cdr3_nt: TGTGCCAGCTCACCCGATATAGGAGGTTATGGCTACACCTTC; cdr3_aa: CASSPDIGGYGYTF
j_call: TRBJ1-1; v_call: TRBV11-2; clone_size: .; cdr3_length: 13; d_call: .; cdr3_nt: TGTGCCAGCAGCTTCACAGGAAGGACTGAAGCTTTCTTT; cdr3_aa: CASSFTGRTEAFF
j_call: TRBJ1-4; v_call: TRBV27; clone_size: .; cdr3_length: 15; d_call: .; cdr3_nt: TGTGCCAGCAGCCTCACCAGGGCCCTCAATGAAAAACTGTTTTTT; cdr3_aa: CASSLTRALNEKLFF
j_call: TRBJ2-5; v_call: TRBV5-1; clone_size: .; cdr3_length: 14; d_call: TRBD1; cdr3_nt: TGCGCCAGCAGCTTCCAGGGGGCTTGGGAGACCCAGTACTTC; cdr3_aa: CASSFQGAWETQYF
j_call: TRBJ1-2; v_call: TRBV4-1; clone_size: once; cdr3_length: 15; d_call: .; cdr3_nt: TGCGCCAGCAGCCACGTTGGCAGGGGTAACTATGGCTACACCTTC; cdr3_aa: CASSHVGRGNYGYTF
j_call: TRBJ1-2; v_call: TRBV10-2; clone_size: .; cdr3_length: 13; d_call: TRBD1; cdr3_nt: TGCGCCAGCAGACCGACAGGGAACTATGGCTACACCTTC; cdr3_aa: CASRPTGNYGYTF
j_call: TRBJ1-2; v_call: TRBV5-5; clone_size: .; cdr3_length: 14; d_call: TRBD1; cdr3_nt: TGTGCCAGCAGCTTGAGGGCAGGGGGCTATGGCTACACCTTC; cdr3_aa: CASSLRAGGYGYTF
j_call: TRBJ2-7; v_call: TRBV4-1; clone_size: .; cdr3_length: 13; d_call: .; cdr3_nt: TGCGCCAGCAGCCAAGCGGGAACCTACGAGCAGTACTTC; cdr3_aa: CASSQAGTYEQYF
j_call: TRBJ1-1; v_call: TRBV18; clone_size: .; cdr3_length: 13; d_call: TRBD1; cdr3_nt: TGTGCCAGCTCTCGGGACAGGGACACTGAAGCTTTCTTT; cdr3_aa: CASSRDRDTEAFF
j_call: TRBJ2-5; v_call: TRBV2; clone_size: .; cdr3_length: 16; d_call: TRBD2; cdr3_nt: TGTGCCAGCAGACTGGCACTAGCGGGATTCCAAGAGACCCAGTACTTC; cdr3_aa: CASRLALAGFQETQYF
j_call: TRBJ2-1; v_call: TRBV27; clone_size: .; cdr3_length: 15; d_call: .; cdr3_nt: TGTGCCAGCAGTTCCGGGGATGGGTCCTACAATGAGCAGTTCTTC; cdr3_aa: CASSSGDGSYNEQFF
j_call: TRBJ2-7; v_call: TRBV19; clone_size: .; cdr3_length: 13; d_call: .; cdr3_nt: TGTGCCAGTAGTAGGACAGTAATCTACGAGCAGTACTTC; cdr3_aa: CASSRTVIYEQYF
j_call: TRBJ1-2; v_call: TRBV30; clone_size: once; cdr3_length: 13; d_call: .; cdr3_nt: TGTGCCTGGCTCGGCGGACTGACCTATGGCTACACCTTC; cdr3_aa: CAWLGGLTYGYTF
j_call: TRBJ1-6; v_call: TRBV10-3; clone_size: once; cdr3_length: 13; d_call: .; cdr3_nt: TGTGCCATCTCCGGGGGAGAAGGTTCACCCCTCCACTTT; cdr3_aa: CAISGGEGSPLHF
j_call: TRBJ2-1; v_call: TRBV5-1; clone_size: .; cdr3_length: 13; d_call: TRBD2; cdr3_nt: TGCGCCAGCAGCGCCAGCGGGATGGCTGAGCAGTTCTTC; cdr3_aa: CASSASGMAEQFF
j_call: TRBJ1-1; v_call: TRBV18; clone_size: .; cdr3_length: 15; d_call: .; cdr3_nt: TGTGCCAGCTCAACAGGCGGGGGAGGTATTCTTGAAGCTTTCTTT; cdr3_aa: CASSTGGGGILEAFF
j_call: TRBJ2-5; v_call: TRBV19; clone_size: .; cdr3_length: 13; d_call: .; cdr3_nt: TGTGCCAGTAGTGAGGTTTGGCGGGAGACCCAGTACTTC; cdr3_aa: CASSEVWRETQYF
j_call: TRBJ2-7; v_call: TRBV5-1; clone_size: .; cdr3_length: 12; d_call: .; cdr3_nt: TGCGCCAGCAGCTTGCCCGCCGGCGAGCAGTACTTC; cdr3_aa: CASSLPAGEQYF
j_call: TRBJ2-1; v_call: TRBV6-2/TRBV6-3; clone_size: .; cdr3_length: 14; d_call: TRBD2; cdr3_nt: TGTGCCAGCAGTTACCAGCAAGCGGGAGAGAAGCAGTTCTTC; cdr3_aa: CASSYQQAGEKQFF
j_call: TRBJ2-7; v_call: TRBV5-1; clone_size: .; cdr3_length: 16; d_call: .; cdr3_nt: TGCGCCAGCAGCTTGGGTGGAGGGGGCGCTTCCTACGAGCAGTACTTC; cdr3_aa: CASSLGGGGASYEQYF
j_call: TRBJ2-7; v_call: TRBV6-5; clone_size: .; cdr3_length: 15; d_call: .; cdr3_nt: TGTGCCAGCAGTTACTCTGGGCAGTCAAGCAACGAGCAGTACTTC; cdr3_aa: CASSYSGQSSNEQYF
j_call: TRBJ1-5; v_call: TRBV2; clone_size: .; cdr3_length: 14; d_call: .; cdr3_nt: TGTGCCAGCAGTGACAGGGCGCACAATCAGCCCCAGCATTTT; cdr3_aa: CASSDRAHNQPQHF
j_call: TRBJ1-1; v_call: TRBV7-2; clone_size: .; cdr3_length: 14; d_call: TRBD1; cdr3_nt: TGTGCCAGCAGCTTAGACAGGGGAATCGTTGAAGCTTTCTTT; cdr3_aa: CASSLDRGIVEAFF
j_call: TRBJ2-1; v_call: TRBV7-9; clone_size: .; cdr3_length: 16; d_call: TRBD2; cdr3_nt: TGTGCCAGCAGCTCAAGGACTAGCGGGAGAATCGATGAGCAGTTCTTC; cdr3_aa: CASSSRTSGRIDEQFF
j_call: TRBJ2-7; v_call: TRBV15; clone_size: .; cdr3_length: 15; d_call: TRBD1; cdr3_nt: TGTGCCACCAGCCCTCCGGGACAGCAAACCTACGAGCAGTACTTC; cdr3_aa: CATSPPGQQTYEQYF
j_call: TRBJ2-3; v_call: TRBV9; clone_size: few; cdr3_length: 17; d_call: TRBD2; cdr3_nt: TGTGCCAGCAGCGTATCTAGCGGGAGGGCCTTGTCAGATACGCAGTATTTT; cdr3_aa: CASSVSSGRALSDTQYF
j_call: TRBJ1-1; v_call: TRBV6-5; clone_size: few; cdr3_length: 14; d_call: TRBD1; cdr3_nt: TGTGCCAGCAGCTCACAGGGGTATCACACTGAAGCTTTCTTT; cdr3_aa: CASSSQGYHTEAFF
j_call: TRBJ1-2; v_call: TRBV19; clone_size: .; cdr3_length: 15; d_call: TRBD1; cdr3_nt: TGTGCCAGTAGTATACCCGGACAGGGGGCGTATGGCTACACCTTC; cdr3_aa: CASSIPGQGAYGYTF